The clone carrying this TCR beta chain came up a few times. The data are from a study of identical twins. TCRdb ran MiXCR on the 5' RACE reads and lists one entry per CDR3 protein. The sample shows 450,000 to 650,000 distinct CDR3 sequences, 9.6% of them seen only once. The data also belong to a second study, concerning yellow fever vaccine responses in identical twins.

The source is a woman under 30 in good health. Sample: PBMCs.

The CDR3 sequence is CASSYMLANTGELFF. CDR3 bases: TGTGCCAGCAGCTACATGTTGGCGAACACCGGGGAGCTGTTTTTT. The gene calls are TRBV12-3 or TRBV12-4 and TRBJ2-2; D call uncertain. The CDR3 length is 15 residues. V lost 6 bases, J lost 0 bases, and 11 bases lay in between.